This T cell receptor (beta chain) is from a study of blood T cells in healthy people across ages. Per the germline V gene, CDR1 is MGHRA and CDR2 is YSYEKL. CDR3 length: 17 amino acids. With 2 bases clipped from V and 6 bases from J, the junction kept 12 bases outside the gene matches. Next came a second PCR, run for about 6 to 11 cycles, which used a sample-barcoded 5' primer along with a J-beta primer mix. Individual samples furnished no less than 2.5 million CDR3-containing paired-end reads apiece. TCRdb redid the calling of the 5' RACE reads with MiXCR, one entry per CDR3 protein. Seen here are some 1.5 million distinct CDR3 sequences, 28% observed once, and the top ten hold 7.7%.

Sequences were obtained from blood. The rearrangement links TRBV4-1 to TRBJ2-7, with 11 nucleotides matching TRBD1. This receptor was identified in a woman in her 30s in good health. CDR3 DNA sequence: TGCGCCAGCAGCCAAACTATTAGTGGACAGGGGGCTGGCGAGCAGTACTTC. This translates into CASSQTISGQGAGEQYF.